This T cell receptor (beta chain) was documented in a study of blood T cell repertoires in COVID-19. Across the study: PBMCs, B-cell-depleted T cells, or T cells were the source of the cDNA or gDNA that made up the material.

Generated by immunoSEQ multiplex PCR, the TCRdb table keeps only in-frame clones and is missing some. The sample lists about 250,000 clones, 80% to 90% occurring once. V was pared by 5 bases and J by 2 bases, with 5 bases of the junction left unmatched. The V gene's germline CDR1 is LNHDA and CDR2 SQIVND (reference sequence). This CDR3 spans 15 amino acids. The sample comprised peripheral blood. This receptor was taken from a man aged 80 or over with acute or convalescent COVID-19. The chain has TRBV19 and TRBJ2-5; 10 nucleotides line up with TRBD2. The CDR3 region has the DNA TGTGCCAGTAGTCCACCGACTAGCGGGCAAGAGACCCAGTACTTC. It yields the protein CASSPPTSGQETQYF.